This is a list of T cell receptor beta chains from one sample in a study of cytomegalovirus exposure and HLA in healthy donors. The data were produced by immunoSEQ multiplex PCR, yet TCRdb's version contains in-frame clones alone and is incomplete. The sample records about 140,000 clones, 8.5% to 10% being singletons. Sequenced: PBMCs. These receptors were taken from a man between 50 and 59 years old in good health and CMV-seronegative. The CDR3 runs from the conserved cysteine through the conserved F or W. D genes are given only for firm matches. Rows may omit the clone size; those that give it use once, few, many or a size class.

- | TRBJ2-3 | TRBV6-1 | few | CASSGGPDTQYF | TGTGCCAGCAGTGGGGGCCCAGATACGCAGTATTTT
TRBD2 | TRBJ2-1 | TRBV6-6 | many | CASKSAGTSAYNEQFF | TGTGCCAGCAAATCAGCCGGGACTAGCGCCTACAATGAGCAGTTCTTC
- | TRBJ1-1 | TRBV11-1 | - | CASSLIPGEDTEAFF | TGTGCCAGCAGCTTAATCCCGGGAGAGGACACTGAAGCTTTCTTT
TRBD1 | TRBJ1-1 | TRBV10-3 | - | CAISETGGGENTEAFF | TGTGCCATCAGTGAAACAGGGGGAGGTGAGAACACTGAAGCTTTCTTT
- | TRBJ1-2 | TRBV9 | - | CASSGSGGPDRGYTF | TGTGCCAGCAGCGGCTCCGGGGGACCGGATAGGGGCTACACCTTC
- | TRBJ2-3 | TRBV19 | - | CASKRTYEDTQYF | TGTGCCAGTAAACGGACATATGAGGATACGCAGTATTTT
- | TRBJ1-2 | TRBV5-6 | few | CASSLYGAGNYGYTF | TGTGCCAGCAGCTTGTATGGGGCCGGTAACTATGGCTACACCTTC
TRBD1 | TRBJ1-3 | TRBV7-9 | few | CAGSPSDRGYTIYF | TGTGCCGGCAGCCCATCGGACAGGGGTTACACCATATATTTT
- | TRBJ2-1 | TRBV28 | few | CASCGLDNEQFF | TGTGCCAGCTGTGGCCTTGACAATGAGCAGTTCTTC
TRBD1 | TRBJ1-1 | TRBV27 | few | CASRDRVNTEAFF | TGTGCCAGCAGGGACAGGGTGAACACTGAAGCTTTCTTT
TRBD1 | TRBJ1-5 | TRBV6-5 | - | CASSLGTGEQPQHF | TGTGCCAGCAGTCTCGGGACAGGGGAACAGCCCCAGCATTTT
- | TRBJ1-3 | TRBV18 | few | CASSRIQGVSGNTIYF | TGTGCCAGCTCTCGTATACAGGGCGTCTCTGGAAACACCATATATTTT
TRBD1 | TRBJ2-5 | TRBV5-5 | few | CASSSPTGEETQYF | TGTGCCAGCAGCTCCCCGACAGGGGAAGAGACCCAGTACTTC
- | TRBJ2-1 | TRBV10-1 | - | CASSESRGGYNEQFF | TGCGCCAGCAGTGAGTCTAGAGGAGGCTACAATGAGCAGTTCTTC
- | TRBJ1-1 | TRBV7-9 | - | CASSLQRGGHEAFF | TGTGCCAGCAGTTTACAAAGGGGGGGGCATGAAGCTTTCTTT
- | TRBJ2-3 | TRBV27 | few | CASRGTPSTDTQYF | TGTGCCAGCAGGGGGACACCTAGCACAGATACGCAGTATTTT
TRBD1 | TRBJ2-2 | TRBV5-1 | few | CASSLEQGFFITGELFF | TGCGCCAGCAGCTTGGAACAGGGGTTCTTTATAACCGGGGAGCTGTTTTTT
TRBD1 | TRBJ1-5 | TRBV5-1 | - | CASSVTGASNQPQHF | TGCGCCAGCAGCGTGACAGGGGCTAGCAATCAGCCCCAGCATTTT
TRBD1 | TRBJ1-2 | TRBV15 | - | CATSSLRDRDYGYTF | TGTGCCACCAGCAGCCTCCGGGACAGGGACTATGGCTACACCTTC
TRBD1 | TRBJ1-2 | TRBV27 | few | CASSLFGTGSYGYTF | TGTGCCAGCAGTTTATTCGGGACAGGGAGCTATGGCTACACCTTC
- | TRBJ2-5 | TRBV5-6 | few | CASSLTGSSETQYF | TGTGCCAGCAGCTTGACAGGGTCGAGCGAGACCCAGTACTTC
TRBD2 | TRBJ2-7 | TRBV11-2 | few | CASSFQGAGDLPYEQYF | TGTGCCAGCAGCTTCCAGGGAGCGGGAGACTTACCCTACGAGCAGTACTTC
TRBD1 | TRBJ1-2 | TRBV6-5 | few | CASIGQGPYGYTF | TGTGCCAGCATCGGACAGGGGCCATATGGCTACACCTTC
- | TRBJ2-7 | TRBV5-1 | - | CASSLSRFSYYEQYF | TGCGCCAGCAGCTTGAGTAGGTTTTCTTACTACGAGCAGTACTTC
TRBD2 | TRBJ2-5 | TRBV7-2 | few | CASISGGIQETQYF | TGTGCCAGCATCAGCGGGGGTATCCAAGAGACCCAGTACTTC
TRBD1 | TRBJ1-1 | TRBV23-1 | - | CASSRKQGPLGNTEAFF | TGCGCCAGCAGCCGTAAACAGGGGCCCCTCGGGAACACTGAAGCTTTCTTT